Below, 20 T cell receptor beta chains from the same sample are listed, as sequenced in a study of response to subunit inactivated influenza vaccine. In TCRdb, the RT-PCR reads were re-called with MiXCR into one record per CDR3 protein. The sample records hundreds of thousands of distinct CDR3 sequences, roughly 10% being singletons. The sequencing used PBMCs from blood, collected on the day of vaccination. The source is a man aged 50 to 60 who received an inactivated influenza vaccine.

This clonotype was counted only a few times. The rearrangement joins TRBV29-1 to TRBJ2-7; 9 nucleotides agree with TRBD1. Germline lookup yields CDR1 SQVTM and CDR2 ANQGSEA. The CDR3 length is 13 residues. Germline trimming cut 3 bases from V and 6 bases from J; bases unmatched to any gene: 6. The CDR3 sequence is CSVESGTGTEQYF. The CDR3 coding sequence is TGCAGCGTTGAGTCCGGGACAGGGACCGAGCAGTACTTC.

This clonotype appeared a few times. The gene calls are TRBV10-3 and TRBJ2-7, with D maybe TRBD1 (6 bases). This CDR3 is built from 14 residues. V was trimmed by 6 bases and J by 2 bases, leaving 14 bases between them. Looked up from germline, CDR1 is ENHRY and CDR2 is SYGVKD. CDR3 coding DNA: TGTGCCATCAGCAAACCCGGACAGCCCTACGAGCAGTACTTC. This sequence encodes CAISKPGQPYEQYF.

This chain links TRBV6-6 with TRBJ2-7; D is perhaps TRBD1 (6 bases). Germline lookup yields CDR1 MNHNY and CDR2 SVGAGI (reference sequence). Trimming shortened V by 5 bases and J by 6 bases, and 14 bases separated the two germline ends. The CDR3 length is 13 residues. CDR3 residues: CASSPSQGSEQYF. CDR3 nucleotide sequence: TGTGCCAGCAGTCCCTCACAGGGAAGCGAGCAGTACTTC.

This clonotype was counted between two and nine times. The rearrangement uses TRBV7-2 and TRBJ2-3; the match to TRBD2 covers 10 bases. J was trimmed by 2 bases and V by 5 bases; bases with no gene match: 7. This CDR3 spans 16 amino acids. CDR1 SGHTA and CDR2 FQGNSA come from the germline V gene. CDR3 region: CASSPLSGGPTDTQYF. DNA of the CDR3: TGTGCCAGCAGCCCCCTTAGCGGGGGGCCCACAGATACGCAGTATTTT.

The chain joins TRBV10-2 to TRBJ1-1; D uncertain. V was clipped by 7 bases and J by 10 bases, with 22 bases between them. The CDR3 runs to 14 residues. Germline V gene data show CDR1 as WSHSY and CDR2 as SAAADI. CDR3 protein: CASKGGGGRGVAFF. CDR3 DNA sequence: TGCGCCAGCAAGGGTGGCGGTGGAAGAGGTGTAGCTTTCTTT.

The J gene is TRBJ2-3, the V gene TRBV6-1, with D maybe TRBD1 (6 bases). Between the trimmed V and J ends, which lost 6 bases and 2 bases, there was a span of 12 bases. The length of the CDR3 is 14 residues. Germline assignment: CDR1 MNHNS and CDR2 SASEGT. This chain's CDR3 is CASRGGQITDTQYF. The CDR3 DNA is TGTGCCAGCAGGGGTGGACAGATCACAGATACGCAGTATTTT.

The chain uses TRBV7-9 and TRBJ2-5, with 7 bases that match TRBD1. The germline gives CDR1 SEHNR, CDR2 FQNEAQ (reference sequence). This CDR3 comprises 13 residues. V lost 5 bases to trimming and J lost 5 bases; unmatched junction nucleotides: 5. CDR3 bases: TGTGCCAGCAGCGAGGGGGCTAAGGAGACCCAGTACTTC. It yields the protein CASSEGAKETQYF.

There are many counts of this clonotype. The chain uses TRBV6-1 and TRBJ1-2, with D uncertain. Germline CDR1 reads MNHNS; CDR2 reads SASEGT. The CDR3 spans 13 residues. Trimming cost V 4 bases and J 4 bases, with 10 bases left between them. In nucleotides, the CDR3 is TGTGCCAGCAGTGTAATGGGCCTCTATGGCTACACCTTC. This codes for CASSVMGLYGYTF.

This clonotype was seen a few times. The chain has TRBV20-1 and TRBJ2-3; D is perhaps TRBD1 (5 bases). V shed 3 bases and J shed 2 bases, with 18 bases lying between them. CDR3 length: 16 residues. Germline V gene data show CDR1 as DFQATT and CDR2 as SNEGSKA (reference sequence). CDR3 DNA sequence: TGCAGTGCTAGTGGTTTGGGGCACGCATTCACAGATACGCAGTATTTT. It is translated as CSASGLGHAFTDTQYF.

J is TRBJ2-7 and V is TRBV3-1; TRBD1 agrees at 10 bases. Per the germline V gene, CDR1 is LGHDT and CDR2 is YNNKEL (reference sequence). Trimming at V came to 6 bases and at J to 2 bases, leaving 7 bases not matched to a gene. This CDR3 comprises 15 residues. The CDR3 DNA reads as TGTGCCAGCAGTCAATCGGGACAGGGGCCCTACGAGCAGTACTTC. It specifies CASSQSGQGPYEQYF.

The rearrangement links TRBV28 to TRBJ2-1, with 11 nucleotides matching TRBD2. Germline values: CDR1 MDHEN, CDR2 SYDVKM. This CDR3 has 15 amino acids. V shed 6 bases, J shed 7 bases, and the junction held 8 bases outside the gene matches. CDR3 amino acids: CASRVAGGRGNEQFF. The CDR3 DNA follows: TGTGCCAGCAGGGTAGCGGGGGGGCGTGGAAATGAGCAGTTCTTC.

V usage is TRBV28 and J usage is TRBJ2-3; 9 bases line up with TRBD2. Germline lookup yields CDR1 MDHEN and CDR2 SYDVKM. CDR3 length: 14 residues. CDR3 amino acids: CAEGSGGYTDTQYF. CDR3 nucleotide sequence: TGTGCTGAGGGTAGCGGGGGATACACAGATACGCAGTATTTT.

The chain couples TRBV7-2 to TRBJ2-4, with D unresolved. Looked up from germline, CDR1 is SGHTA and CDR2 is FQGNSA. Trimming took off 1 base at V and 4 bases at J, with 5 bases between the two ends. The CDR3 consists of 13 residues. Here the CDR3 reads CASSLVGKNIQYF. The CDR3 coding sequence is TGTGCCAGCAGCTTAGTTGGGAAAAACATTCAGTACTTC.

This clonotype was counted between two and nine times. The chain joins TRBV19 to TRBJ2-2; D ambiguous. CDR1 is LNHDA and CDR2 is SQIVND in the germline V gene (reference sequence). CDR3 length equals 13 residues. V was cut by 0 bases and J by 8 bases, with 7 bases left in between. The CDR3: CASSIDSSGELFF. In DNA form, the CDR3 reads TGTGCCAGTAGTATAGATTCCTCTGGGGAGCTGTTTTTT.

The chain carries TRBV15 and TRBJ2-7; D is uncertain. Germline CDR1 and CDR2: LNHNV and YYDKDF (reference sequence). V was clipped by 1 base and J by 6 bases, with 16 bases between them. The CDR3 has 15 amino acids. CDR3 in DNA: TGTGCCACCAGCAGAGCCGCTTCAGGCGTTCGCGAGCAGTACTTC. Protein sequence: CATSRAASGVREQYF.

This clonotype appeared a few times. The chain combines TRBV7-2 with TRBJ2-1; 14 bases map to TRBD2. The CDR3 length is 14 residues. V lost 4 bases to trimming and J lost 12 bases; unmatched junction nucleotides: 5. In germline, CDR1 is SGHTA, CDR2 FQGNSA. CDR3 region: CASSSGLAGDGQFF. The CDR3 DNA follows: TGTGCCAGCAGCTCGGGACTAGCGGGAGATGGGCAGTTCTTC. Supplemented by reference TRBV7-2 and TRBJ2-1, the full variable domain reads GAGVSQSPSNKVTEKGKDVELRCDPISGHTALYWYRQSLGQGLEFLIYFQGNSAPDKSGLPSDRFSAERTGGSVSTLTIQRTQQEDSAVYLCASSSGLAGDGQFFGPGTRLTVL.

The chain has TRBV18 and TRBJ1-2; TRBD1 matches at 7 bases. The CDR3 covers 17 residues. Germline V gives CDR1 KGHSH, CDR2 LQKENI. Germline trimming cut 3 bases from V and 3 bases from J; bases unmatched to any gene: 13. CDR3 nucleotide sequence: TGTGCCAGCTCACCTCGACCGTCCGGGACAGTCTACTATGGCTACACCTTC. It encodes CASSPRPSGTVYYGYTF.

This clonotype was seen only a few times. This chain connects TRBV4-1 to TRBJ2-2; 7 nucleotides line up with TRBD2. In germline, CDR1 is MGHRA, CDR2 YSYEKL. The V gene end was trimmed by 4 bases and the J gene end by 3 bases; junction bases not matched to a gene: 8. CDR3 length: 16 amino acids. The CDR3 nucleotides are TGCGCCAGCAGCCGCGGGACTAAGGGACACACCGGGGAGCTGTTTTTT. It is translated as CASSRGTKGHTGELFF.

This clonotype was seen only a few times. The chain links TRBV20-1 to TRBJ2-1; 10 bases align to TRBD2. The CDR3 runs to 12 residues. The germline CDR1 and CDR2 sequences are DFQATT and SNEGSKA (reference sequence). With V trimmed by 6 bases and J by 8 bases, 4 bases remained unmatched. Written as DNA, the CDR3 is TGCAGTGCGGGACTAGCGATACATGAGCAGTTCTTC. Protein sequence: CSAGLAIHEQFF.

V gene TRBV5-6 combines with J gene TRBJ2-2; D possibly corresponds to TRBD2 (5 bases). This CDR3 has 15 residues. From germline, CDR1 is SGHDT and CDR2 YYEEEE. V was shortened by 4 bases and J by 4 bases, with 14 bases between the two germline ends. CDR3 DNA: TGTGCCAGCAGCCCCGGGATACTGAGCACCGGGGAGCTGTTTTTT. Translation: CASSPGILSTGELFF.